The following is a T cell receptor (beta chain) sequence with its context. The antigen this receptor binds is unknown. Base qualities are not at hand, and no much larger clone is one base apart. These data belong to a study of T cell responses to AZD1222 COVID-19 vaccine (dated by TCRdb to 2020 to 2023). The study in broad terms: Because spike-specific TCR depth and breadth did not differ between the two schedules, AZD1222 recipients who got a second dose at roughly 4 weeks were pooled with those who got a second dose at roughly 12 weeks. TCR sequencing covered more than 230 trial participants: 200 to 210 given two doses of AZD1222 and about 26 given two doses of MenACWY control vaccine. Trial participants were enrolled by age into subgroups of 18-55, 56-69 and 70-plus years, and 148, 28 and 57 TCR-sequenced participants, respectively, were included in these subgroups.

General findings and caveats noted by the study authors: CD4 TCRs associated with the vaccine covered the entire spike protein, and the dominant responses were in regions 160-218 and 743-854. Because no samples from the day 14 peak response were available, repertoires could be characterized only after the peak T cell response. In the small 56-69-year group, the increase in depth fell short of significance, most likely because of low power. Conclusions about previously exposed vaccinees were limited because only six AZD1222 recipients were SARS-CoV-2 seropositive at baseline. Epitopes outside the regions mutated in the B.1.351 and B.1.1.7 variants were reportedly recognized by nearly half of the unique spike-specific TCRs. After two AZD1222 doses, both the breadth and the depth of spike-specific TCRs were significantly higher than at day 0 and than in MenACWY recipients. Participants were mostly white British and included more females than males, and it was suggested by the authors that clonal diversity may have been underestimated.

The meaning of the sample's time point label: baseline before first vaccination. Vaccinee samples were obtained from the UK trials COV001 and COV002, which included a single-blind randomized controlled phase 2/3 trial of AZD1222 (ChAdOx1 nCoV-19) in healthy adults. For TCRbeta chain sequencing, PBMC samples from trial participants were taken at day 0 and at day 28 after the second dose. The CDR3 regions of human TCRbeta chains were analyzed by immunosequencing. The paper's data handling went like this. TCRs in the repertoires were compared against a reference library of SARS-CoV-2-specific TCRs that had been generated with the MIRA antigen-specificity platform. Breadth meant the fraction of unique TCRs that were SARS-CoV-2-associated, whereas depth meant the fraction of total T cells that were SARS-CoV-2-associated. Each spike-specific TCR was assigned to its reactive spike region and to a CD4 or CD8 class using the MIRA data. Log10-transformed breadth and depth values were compared by one-way ANOVA with Sidak's multiple comparisons tests. The source is immuneACCESS, and TCRdb retained only in-frame sequences with V and J called. Part of the clones is not carried over; for the studies checked, unresolved V genes explain less than half of this, and the remainder is unexplained. For V, J and clone size, that table is used; D and trimming come from the DNA. This sample gives more than 100,000 clones in total; around nine tenths of them show up just once. Of the sample, 8.4% is held by the ten largest clones.

The sample in question was peripheral blood, obtained on day 0 of AZD1222 vaccination. The TCR originated in an adult in good health.

The CDR3 corresponds to CASRREVGVVGEQYF. The DNA sequence follows: TGTGCCAGCCGTCGTGAAGTGGGAGTAGTCGGCGAGCAGTACTTC. The chain couples TRBV6-5 to TRBJ2-7; the D gene is possibly TRBD2, with 5 bases matching. The CDR3 sequence holds 15 residues, the cysteine and phenylalanine included. Only CDR3 DNA is held: 45 bases, read in frame from base 1. The V and J ends are trimmed by 8 bases and 6 bases, leaving 23 bases between them. The germline V gene specifies MNHEY as CDR1 and SVGAGI as CDR2.